Following are 14 T cell receptor beta chains from one sample sequenced in a study of tumor-infiltrating lymphocytes in primary liver carcinoma. Production of TCR beta cDNA used 400 to 650 ng total RNA together with a constant-region primer. Three nested multiplex PCR rounds of slightly modified ARM-PCR generated TCR beta libraries. The first two PCR rounds, roughly 11 cycles each, used TRBV1-TRBV30 forward primers and a C-beta reverse primer. TCRdb analysed the multiplex PCR reads with MiXCR anew, one entry per CDR3 protein. The data contain approximately 320,000 distinct CDR3 sequences, roughly three fifths of them singletons. Unsorted whole blood supplied the RNA, and germline DNA was extracted too. Sequencing was carried out using peripheral blood. The receptors originated from a woman younger than 45 with primary liver carcinoma and hepatitis B virus infection.

This clonotype appeared a single time. With a much larger clone just one base away, this may be a read error. The CDR3 protein is CASRPGQNYNEQFF. CDR3 DNA sequence: TGTGCCAGCAGGCCGGGACAGAACTACAATGAGCAGTTCTTC. The V gene is TRBV6-5, the J gene TRBJ2-1; 7 positions agree with TRBD1. V trimming: 6 bases; J trimming: 3 bases; junction bases outside the gene matches: 5. This CDR3 has 14 amino acids. Germline-derived CDR1 and CDR2 are MNHEY and SVGAGI.

On this clonotype: Being one base from a much bigger clone, this may be a read error. The J gene is TRBJ2-7, the V gene TRBV6-1; TRBD2 matches at 7 bases. The V gene end was trimmed by 1 base and the J gene end by 1 base; junction bases not matched to a gene: 10. The CDR3 runs to 17 residues. Per the germline V gene, CDR1 is MNHNS and CDR2 is SASEGT. The CDR3 bases are TGTGCCAGCAGTGAAGGCGTTGCGGGAGCCGATTCCTACGAGCAGTACTTC. Encoded protein: CASSEGVAGADSYEQYF.

Comment on this clonotype: The junction departs from the called germline gene at one end, perhaps through a read error. V is TRBV7-9 and J is TRBJ1-4; D ambiguous. CDR3 length: 12 residues. Germline CDR1 reads SEHNR; CDR2 reads FQNEAQ (reference sequence). CDR3 loop: CGSTETLEKLFF. The DNA of the CDR3 is TGTGGCAGCACCGAGACCCTTGAAAAACTGTTTTTT.

A note on this clonotype: As the CDR3 is not closed by the conserved phenylalanine or tryptophan, this likely results from a read error. The rearrangement links TRBV7-9 to TRBJ1-1; D possibly corresponds to TRBD1 (5 bases). V was cut by 3 bases and J by 6 bases, with 8 bases left in between. The CDR3 has 12 amino acids. Looked up from germline, CDR1 is SEHNR and CDR2 is FQNEAQ (reference sequence). The CDR3 nucleotides are TGTGCCAGCAGCTTGACGGGGCCTGAAGCTTTCTTA. It specifies CASSLTGPEAFL.

This clonotype was counted a few times. The V and J genes are TRBV6-2 or TRBV6-3 and TRBJ1-4, with no clear D. V was trimmed by 9 bases and J by 4 bases, leaving 6 bases between them. CDR1 MNHEY and CDR2 SVGEGT come from the germline V gene. This CDR3 has 11 residues. The CDR3 region has the DNA TGTGCCAGTACAGATAATGAAAAACTGTTTTTT. Residues: CASTDNEKLFF.

The gene calls are TRBV12-3 or TRBV12-4 and TRBJ2-6, with D maybe TRBD1 (5 bases). There are 17 residues in the CDR3. Between the trimmed V and J ends, which lost 4 bases and 0 bases, there was a span of 13 bases. The CDR3 DNA follows: TGTGCCAGCAGTTCCAGGGCCTCCAGCTCTGGGGCCAACGTCCTGACTTTC. It yields the protein CASSSRASSSGANVLTF.

As to this clonotype: No conserved phenylalanine or tryptophan is present at the end of the CDR3, so a read error is the likely explanation. This rearrangement joins TRBV12-3 or TRBV12-4 to TRBJ2-1; 9 nucleotides agree with TRBD1. The length of the CDR3 is 15 residues. Germline trimming cut 0 bases from V and 6 bases from J; bases unmatched to any gene: 3. CDR3 residues: CASSLAGTGLNEQFL. The CDR3 coding sequence is TGTGCCAGCAGTTTAGCCGGGACAGGGCTCAATGAGCAGTTCTTA.

This clonotype was picked up a small number of times. The gene calls are TRBV4-1 and TRBJ1-2, with D perhaps matching TRBD1 (5 bases). Trimming took off 0 bases at V and 7 bases at J, with 9 bases between the two ends. This CDR3 is 13 amino acids long. Germline loops: CDR1 MGHRA, CDR2 YSYEKL. The CDR3 DNA reads TGCGCCAGCAGCCAAGACAGGGCGCGTGGCTACACCTTC. Translating gives CASSQDRARGYTF.

Of note for this clonotype: This clone may be a read error of a much larger clone one base away. The chain joins TRBV4-3 to TRBJ1-2; TRBD1 is a possible D gene (6 bases). Germline CDR1 is LGHNA and CDR2 is YSLEER. The CDR3 sequence is 15 residues long. The CDR3 spells CDSSQDSGGASGYTF. The DNA of the CDR3 is TGCGACAGCAGCCAAGACTCCGGGGGCGCGAGCGGCTACACCTTC.

About this clonotype itself: A much larger clonotype is one base distant, so this may be a read error. This chain links TRBV6-1 with TRBJ1-1; the D gene is possibly TRBD1 (5 bases). Per the germline V gene, CDR1 is MNHNS and CDR2 is SASEGT. The CDR3 has 14 amino acids. This chain's CDR3 is CASGTARGNIEAFF. As DNA, the CDR3 is TGTGCCAGCGGGACCGCTCGTGGGAACATTGAAGCTTTCTTT.

With regard to this clonotype: At one of its ends the junction is not consistent with the germline gene, which may arise from a read error. The rearrangement uses TRBV12-3 or TRBV12-4 and TRBJ2-1; D gene uncertain. The CDR3 is made up of 11 amino acids. CDR3 loop: CASSSPYELFF. The CDR3 DNA reads TGTGCCAGCAGTTCCCCTTATGAGCTGTTCTTT.

This clonotype was picked up many times. This chain uses TRBV6-6 with TRBJ1-5, with 11 bases that match TRBD1. Germline values: CDR1 MNHNY, CDR2 SVGAGI (reference sequence). The trim removed 5 bases at V and 6 bases at J, leaving 3 bases unmatched. The CDR3 consists of 14 residues. The CDR3 spells CASSGQGAGQPQHF. CDR3 DNA sequence: TGTGCCAGCAGTGGACAGGGGGCCGGTCAGCCCCAGCATTTT.

As to this clonotype: One end of the junction varies from germline; a read error may be responsible. CDR3 nucleotide sequence: TGTGCCGGCAGCTTCCAATTCTCGGGACTAGCGGGAGCAGATACGCAGTATTTT. This encodes CAGSFQFSGLAGADTQYF. V gene TRBV7-8 combines with J gene TRBJ2-3; 14 bases are shared with TRBD2. This CDR3 has 18 amino acids. Germline CDR1 is SGHVS and CDR2 is FQNEAQ.

Comments on this clonotype: A single base separates this from a much larger clone, so it may be a read error. The V call is TRBV6-2 or TRBV6-3, the J call TRBJ1-5; the D is unclear. The V end was cut by 9 bases, the J end by 0 bases, with 24 bases between. Looked up from germline, CDR1 is MNHEY and CDR2 is SVGEGT. CDR3 length: 18 residues. This CDR3 is CARAFDVHAPYSNQPQHF. CDR3 DNA: TGTGCCAGAGCGTTTGATGTCCATGCACCCTATAGCAATCAGCCCCAGCATTTT.